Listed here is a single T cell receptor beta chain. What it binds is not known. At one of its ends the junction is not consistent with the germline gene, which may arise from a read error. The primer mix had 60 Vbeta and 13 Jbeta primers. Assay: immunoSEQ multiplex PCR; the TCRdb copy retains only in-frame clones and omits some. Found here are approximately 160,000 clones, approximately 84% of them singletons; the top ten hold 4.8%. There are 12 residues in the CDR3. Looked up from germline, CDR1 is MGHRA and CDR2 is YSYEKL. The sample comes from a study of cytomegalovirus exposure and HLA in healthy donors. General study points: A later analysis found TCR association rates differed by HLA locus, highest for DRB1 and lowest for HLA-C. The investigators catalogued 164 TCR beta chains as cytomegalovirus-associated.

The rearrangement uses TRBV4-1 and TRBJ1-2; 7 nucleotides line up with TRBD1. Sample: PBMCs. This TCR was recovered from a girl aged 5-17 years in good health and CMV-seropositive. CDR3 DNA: TGCGCCAGCAGCCACGACAGGGCCCCTCCGAATTTC. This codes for CASSHDRAPPNF.